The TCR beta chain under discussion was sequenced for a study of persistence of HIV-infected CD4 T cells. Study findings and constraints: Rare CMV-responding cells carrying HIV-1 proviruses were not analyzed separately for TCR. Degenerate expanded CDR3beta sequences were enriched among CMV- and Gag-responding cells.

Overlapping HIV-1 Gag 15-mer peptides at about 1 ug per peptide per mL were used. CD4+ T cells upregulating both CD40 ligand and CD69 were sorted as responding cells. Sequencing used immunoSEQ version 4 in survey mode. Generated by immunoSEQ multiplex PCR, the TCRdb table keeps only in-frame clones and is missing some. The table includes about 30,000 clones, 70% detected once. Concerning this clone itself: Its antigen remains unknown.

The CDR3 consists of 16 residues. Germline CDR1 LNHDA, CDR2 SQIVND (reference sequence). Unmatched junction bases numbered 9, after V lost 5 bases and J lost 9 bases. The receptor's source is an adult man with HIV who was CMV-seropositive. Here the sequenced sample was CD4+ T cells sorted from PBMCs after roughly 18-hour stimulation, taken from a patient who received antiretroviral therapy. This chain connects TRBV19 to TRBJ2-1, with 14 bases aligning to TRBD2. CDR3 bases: TGTGCCAGTAGTTCCGGACTAGCGGGGGGCCGGGGTGAGCAGTTCTTC. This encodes CASSSGLAGGRGEQFF.